Listed here is a single T cell receptor (beta chain). Its cognate antigen is unknown. Using a J-beta primer mix together with a sample-barcoded 5' primer, a second PCR was run for about 7 to 12 cycles. Every sample gave at least 2.5 million paired-end reads containing CDR3. TCRdb processed the 5' RACE reads anew with MiXCR; each CDR3 protein has one entry. Seen here are roughly 1,500,000 distinct CDR3 sequences, approximately 40% observed once, and the top ten hold roughly 7.9%. The record originates from a study of blood T cells in healthy people across ages. Study results and limitations: Unknown donor CMV status possibly confounded expanded clonotype changes.

This TCR was sampled from a woman under 30 in good health. The sample was blood.

CDR3 coding DNA: TGTGCCAGCACCTTGGGGTGGCGTTCACTACCCTACAATGAGCAGTACTTC. Its translation: CASTLGWRSLPYNEQYF. The chain carries TRBV11-2 and TRBJ2-1, with unresolved D. The DNA matches TRBJ2-7 better at its end, which makes the J call doubtful. The CDR3 has 17 residues. CDR1 is SGHAT and CDR2 is FQNNGV in the germline V gene.